The 28 T cell receptor beta chains below all came from one sample that was sequenced in a study of cytomegalovirus exposure and HLA in healthy donors. Primers: 60 Vbeta forward and 13 Jbeta reverse. The table came from immunoSEQ multiplex PCR; TCRdb's copy has only in-frame clones and leaves some out. The table has 100,000 to 150,000 clones, roughly 68% seen once. The source material was PBMCs. Receptors were obtained from a woman aged 45-65 years in good health and CMV-seropositive.

The CDR3 here is CASSSAGTGGNEQFF. The CDR3 nucleotides are TGTGCCAGCAGCTCCGCCGGGACGGGGGGGAATGAGCAGTTCTTC. The rearrangement uses TRBV7-7 and TRBJ2-1; 8 positions agree with TRBD2. The length of the CDR3 is 15 residues. The germline CDR1 and CDR2 sequences are SSHAT and FNYEAQ (reference sequence). The J segment lost 7 bases and the V segment lost 4 bases, leaving 9 bases of the junction unmatched.

The CDR3 DNA reads TGCAGCGTGGGGACAGGGGCAGATACGCAGTATTTT. Protein product: CSVGTGADTQYF. V and J are TRBV29-1 and TRBJ2-3; 10 bases are a match to TRBD1. CDR1 is SQVTM, CDR2 ANQGSEA, per germline. After removal of 6 bases from V and 4 bases from J, the junction contained 1 base not matched to a gene. The CDR3 is 12 residues long.

The J gene is TRBJ2-3, the V gene TRBV13; 9 nucleotides agree with TRBD2. Germline assignment: CDR1 PRHDT and CDR2 FYEKMQ (reference sequence). V was pared by 5 bases and J by 8 bases, with 11 bases of the junction left unmatched. The CDR3 sequence is 15 residues long. The CDR3 spells CASSERLAGLGTQYF. CDR3 coding DNA: TGTGCCAGCAGCGAACGCCTAGCGGGGTTGGGTACGCAGTATTTT.

The CDR3 spells CASSPETPQKSSSQYF. The CDR3 DNA is TGTGCCAGCTCACCGGAGACCCCCCAGAAATCGTCATCCCAGTACTTC. The chain employs TRBV18 and TRBJ2-5, with D uncertain. Trimming stripped 3 bases from V and 9 bases from J, with 23 bases between. The V gene's germline CDR1 is KGHSH and CDR2 LQKENI. The CDR3 runs to 16 residues. Using reference TRBV18 and TRBJ2-5 for the parts outside the CDR3, the full variable domain is NAGVMQNPRHLVRRRGQEARLRCSPMKGHSHVYWYRQLPEEGLKFMVYLQKENIIDESGMPKERFSAEFPKEGPSILRIQQVVRGDSAAYFCASSPETPQKSSSQYFGPGTRLLVL.

The CDR3: CASGGRAGGANVLTF. The CDR3 DNA is TGTGCTTCCGGAGGGAGGGCTGGAGGGGCCAACGTCCTGACTTTC. The rearrangement uses TRBV5-4 and TRBJ2-6, with 7 bases aligning to TRBD2. This CDR3 is 15 amino acids long. Looked up from germline, CDR1 is SGHNT and CDR2 is YYREEE (reference sequence). The whole variable domain, remainder taken from reference TRBV5-4 and TRBJ2-6, is ETGVTQSPTHLIKTRGQQVTLRCSSQSGHNTVSWYQQALGQGPQFIFQYYREEENGRGNFPPRFSGLQFPNYSSELNVNALELDDSALYLCASGGRAGGANVLTFGAGSRLTVL.

This chain links TRBV29-1 with TRBJ2-7; D gene uncertain. Trimming removed 0 bases at V and 2 bases at J, with 5 bases between. CDR1 is SQVTM and CDR2 is ANQGSEA in the germline V gene. The CDR3 is made up of 12 amino acids. CDR3 sequence reads: CSVEDRTYEQYF. The CDR3 nucleotides read TGCAGCGTTGAAGACAGGACCTACGAGCAGTACTTC.

The sample holds one count of this clone. V usage is TRBV4-1 and J usage is TRBJ2-5; D unresolved. Germline V gene data show CDR1 as MGHRA and CDR2 as YSYEKL. The CDR3 has 13 amino acids. V gave up 0 bases and J gave up 6 bases, with 8 bases separating them. The CDR3 loop reads CASSQDSSKTQYF. The CDR3 region has the DNA TGCGCCAGCAGCCAAGATAGTTCGAAGACCCAGTACTTC.

The chain carries TRBV27 and TRBJ1-1; TRBD1 matches at 10 bases. The CDR3 has 16 residues. Trimming at V came to 3 bases and at J to 6 bases, leaving 10 bases not matched to a gene. Germline lookup yields CDR1 MNHEY and CDR2 SMNVEV (reference sequence). CDR3 amino acids: CASSFRPGQGSAEAFF. The CDR3 DNA reads as TGTGCCAGCAGTTTCCGGCCGGGACAGGGGAGCGCTGAAGCTTTCTTT.

The rearrangement uses TRBV6-5 and TRBJ1-1; perhaps TRBD1 as D (5 bases). Trimming took off 7 bases at V and 10 bases at J, with 22 bases between the two ends. The CDR3 runs to 14 residues. Germline-derived CDR1 and CDR2 are MNHEY and SVGAGI. The CDR3 DNA sequence: TGTGCCAGCATGGCGGGGCAGGGAATTTTCGCAGCTTTCTTT. Protein sequence: CASMAGQGIFAAFF.

The chain links TRBV2 to TRBJ2-5, with a tentative D call TRBD1 (7 bases). The CDR3 runs to 16 residues. The V gene lost 6 bases and the J gene lost 4 bases, with 21 bases spanning the gap. From germline, CDR1 is SNHLY and CDR2 FYNNEI. The CDR3 DNA sequence: TGTGCCAGCAGCCTTAACCGCCAGGGGGGACGAGAGACCCAGTACTTC. Amino acids: CASSLNRQGGRETQYF.

The chain combines TRBV12-5 with TRBJ1-5; a weak D match, TRBD1 (6 bases). V was pared by 1 base and J by 7 bases, with 8 bases between. The CDR3 is 13 residues long. The germline V gene has CDR1 LGHNT and CDR2 FRNRAP. The CDR3, as DNA: TGTGCTAGTGGTTTGGCCCAGGGGCAGCCCCAGCATTTT. This sequence encodes CASGLAQGQPQHF.

The rearrangement joins TRBV11-1 to TRBJ1-4; no firm D call. V was pared by 5 bases and J by 8 bases, with 15 bases between. The CDR3 sequence is 14 residues long. From germline, CDR1 is SGHAT and CDR2 FQDESV (reference sequence). In nucleotides, the CDR3 is TGTGCCAGCAGCCATAGCTCCAGAGGAGAAAAACTGTTTTTT. Translating it yields CASSHSSRGEKLFF.

The genes are TRBV15 and TRBJ1-2, with unresolved D. Per the germline V gene, CDR1 is LNHNV and CDR2 is YYDKDF (reference sequence). V shed 0 bases and J shed 4 bases, with 6 bases lying between them. CDR3 length equals 13 residues. CDR3 loop: CATSREQTYGYTF. CDR3 coding DNA: TGTGCCACCAGCAGAGAACAGACCTATGGCTACACCTTC.

The chain employs TRBV7-9 and TRBJ2-7; tentative D call: TRBD1 (5 bases). The V gene lost 5 bases and the J gene lost 5 bases, with 16 bases spanning the gap. CDR3 size: 14 residues. Per germline, CDR1 SEHNR and CDR2 FQNEAQ (reference sequence). As DNA, the CDR3 is TGTGCCAGCAGCCTTAGTTGGGGCATCGACGAGCAGTACTTC. It encodes CASSLSWGIDEQYF.

This rearrangement joins TRBV19 to TRBJ2-3; 8 nucleotides line up with TRBD1. J lost 3 bases, V lost 4 bases, and 9 bases had no gene match. CDR1 and CDR2 (germline): LNHDA, SQIVND (reference sequence). CDR3 length equals 16 residues. The CDR3 DNA sequence: TGTGCCAGTAGTAGGGGACAGGCAACGGGTACAGATACGCAGTATTTT. Protein: CASSRGQATGTDTQYF.

The J gene is TRBJ1-6, the V gene TRBV9; 8 nucleotides match TRBD1. V lost 1 base, J lost 10 bases, and 10 bases stayed unmatched. The CDR3 runs to 16 residues. Germline lookup yields CDR1 SGDLS and CDR2 YYNGEE. The CDR3 reads CASSVTPGQGNSPLHF. DNA of the CDR3: TGTGCCAGCAGCGTAACTCCCGGACAGGGAAACTCACCCCTCCACTTT.

This chain uses TRBV7-8 with TRBJ1-6; D may be TRBD1 (5 bases). Germline V gene data show CDR1 as SGHVS and CDR2 as FQNEAQ. The CDR3 totals 13 residues. With 5 bases removed from V and 10 bases from J, the gap between germline ends came to 12 bases. The CDR3 DNA reads as TGTGCCAGCAGCAAACTTGGGGCCTCACCCCTCCACTTT. This sequence encodes CASSKLGASPLHF.

In its sample, this clone was seen a few times. The chain employs TRBV19 and TRBJ2-7; D unresolved. Trimming took off 3 bases at V and 2 bases at J, with 11 bases between the two ends. Germline loops: CDR1 LNHDA, CDR2 SQIVND (reference sequence). CDR3 length: 14 amino acids. The CDR3 reads CASSISAVPYEQYF. DNA of the CDR3: TGTGCCAGTAGTATTTCGGCGGTCCCCTACGAGCAGTACTTC.

This chain connects TRBV9 to TRBJ1-4; 7 nucleotides match TRBD1. With V trimmed by 5 bases and J by 5 bases, 9 bases remained unmatched. This CDR3 contains 15 residues. Germline CDR1 reads SGDLS; CDR2 reads YYNGEE. The CDR3 DNA sequence: TGTGCCAGCAGTCCTTCTTCAGGGGGGAATGAAAAACTGTTTTTT. It translates to CASSPSSGGNEKLFF. The full variable domain, with the rest looked up from reference TRBV9 and TRBJ1-4, is DSGVTQTPKHLITATGQRVTLRCSPRSGDLSVYWYQQSLDQGLQFLIQYYNGEERAKGNILERFSAQQFPDLHSELNLSSLELGDSALYFCASSPSSGGNEKLFFGSGTQLSVL.

The V call is TRBV11-3, the J call TRBJ1-6; D is ambiguous. Trimming shortened V by 4 bases and J by 1 base, and 11 bases separated the two germline ends. CDR3 length: 16 residues. The germline gives CDR1 SGHNT, CDR2 YENEEA. CDR3 DNA: TGTGCCAGCAGCTCTCGGACTAGATCCTATAATTCACCCCTCCACTTT. Translating gives CASSSRTRSYNSPLHF.

This chain uses TRBV7-8 with TRBJ2-2; weak D call: TRBD1 (6 bases). The CDR3 contains 16 residues. Trimming pared 6 bases from V and 5 bases from J, leaving 19 bases between. CDR1 and CDR2 from the germline V gene are SGHVS and FQNEAQ. DNA of the CDR3: TGTGCCAGCAGGCGCGCAGGGGCCGGTATAACCGGGGAGCTGTTTTTT. It encodes CASRRAGAGITGELFF. The whole variable domain, remainder taken from reference TRBV7-8 and TRBJ2-2, is GAGVSQSPRYKVAKRGQDVALRCDPISGHVSLFWYQQALGQGPEFLTYFQNEAQLDKSGLPSDRFFAERPEGSVSTLKIQRTQQEDSAVYLCASRRAGAGITGELFFGEGSRLTVL.

This clone was seen a single time. The V call is TRBV10-2, the J call TRBJ2-1, with TRBD1 as a possible D gene (6 bases). This CDR3 has 13 residues. V was clipped by 8 bases and J by 1 base, with 9 bases between them. Looked up from germline, CDR1 is WSHSY and CDR2 is SAAADI. The CDR3 sequence: CASGQISYNEQFF. The CDR3 region has the DNA TGCGCCAGCGGACAGATTTCCTACAATGAGCAGTTCTTC.

V is TRBV5-4 and J is TRBJ2-3; 8 nucleotides match TRBD2. J lost 5 bases, V lost 9 bases, and 2 bases had no gene match. This CDR3 is built from 11 residues. Looked up from germline, CDR1 is SGHNT and CDR2 is YYREEE (reference sequence). CDR3 bases: TGTGCCACAACTAGCGGAGATACGCAGTATTTT. Amino acid sequence: CATTSGDTQYF.

The rearrangement links TRBV9 to TRBJ2-1; D is possibly TRBD1 (5 bases). This CDR3 is 13 amino acids long. Trimming pared 2 bases from V and 14 bases from J, leaving 17 bases between. The germline V gene encodes CDR1 SGDLS and CDR2 YYNGEE. The CDR3 protein is CASSVEPTGLKFF. Written as DNA, the CDR3 is TGTGCCAGCAGCGTCGAACCCACAGGCTTGAAGTTCTTC.

The chain recombines TRBV7-9 with TRBJ2-7, with a tentative D call TRBD2 (5 bases). V was trimmed by 3 bases and J by 7 bases, leaving 16 bases between them. This CDR3 spans 14 amino acids. Germline-derived CDR1 and CDR2 are SEHNR and FQNEAQ (reference sequence). CDR3 sequence (DNA): TGTGCCAGCAGCTTGACCGGGCCTCGGGAAGAGCAGTACTTC. As protein: CASSLTGPREEQYF.

This rearrangement joins TRBV11-2 to TRBJ1-3; D is undetermined. This CDR3 comprises 13 residues. CDR1 is SGHAT and CDR2 is FQNNGV in the germline V gene. The V end was cut by 5 bases, the J end by 8 bases, with 13 bases between. The CDR3 coding sequence is TGTGCCAGCAGCCTTCTGATGGCGGACACCATATATTTT. Its protein product is CASSLLMADTIYF.

This clone appeared a few times. The chain employs TRBV19 and TRBJ1-5, with D unresolved. Germline V lookup: CDR1 LNHDA, CDR2 SQIVND (reference sequence). The CDR3 is 11 amino acids. Trimming cost V 4 bases and J 11 bases, with 9 bases left between them. The CDR3 region has the DNA TGTGCCAGTAGTACTGCTCGCGCCCAGCATTTT. It yields the protein CASSTARAQHF.

The chain has TRBV19 and TRBJ2-5; 7 nucleotides align to TRBD1. The length of the CDR3 is 13 residues. Trimming at V came to 8 bases and at J to 4 bases, leaving 7 bases not matched to a gene. The V gene's germline CDR1 is LNHDA and CDR2 SQIVND (reference sequence). CDR3 DNA sequence: TGTGCCAGTGCCGACAGGGCGGGAGAGACCCAGTACTTC. Translation: CASADRAGETQYF.